This record concerns one T cell receptor (beta chain) sequence. Its antigen is currently unknown. The data were taken from a study of T cell repertoires in cytomegalovirus infection. Study in general: Based on public TCR beta signatures, there were indications of CMV infection and of a matching HLA type.

From the reads, TCRdb called clonotypes with MiXCR, one entry per CDR3 protein. The sample consists of about 180,000 distinct CDR3 sequences, roughly 14% of them appearing once. Overall study results and limits: Carriers of CMV plus the relevant HLA were identified by cumulative public TCR beta family frequency. The ex vivo response showed dominance by HLA-C-restricted CMV-specific TCR beta clonotypes.

Sample: PBMCs. The receptor's source is a human donor in good health (CMV status not recorded). Some clones in this sample may be carry-over from other donors' samples.

The CDR3 region has the DNA TGCAGCGTTGAAGCGGGACGGGGGTCGGAAGCTTTCTTT. It is translated as CSVEAGRGSEAFF. The genes are TRBV29-1 and TRBJ1-1; a possible D gene is TRBD1 (5 bases). This CDR3 has 13 residues. Trimming took off 1 base at V and 8 bases at J, with 14 bases between the two ends. Per the germline V gene, CDR1 is SQVTM and CDR2 is ANQGSEA.